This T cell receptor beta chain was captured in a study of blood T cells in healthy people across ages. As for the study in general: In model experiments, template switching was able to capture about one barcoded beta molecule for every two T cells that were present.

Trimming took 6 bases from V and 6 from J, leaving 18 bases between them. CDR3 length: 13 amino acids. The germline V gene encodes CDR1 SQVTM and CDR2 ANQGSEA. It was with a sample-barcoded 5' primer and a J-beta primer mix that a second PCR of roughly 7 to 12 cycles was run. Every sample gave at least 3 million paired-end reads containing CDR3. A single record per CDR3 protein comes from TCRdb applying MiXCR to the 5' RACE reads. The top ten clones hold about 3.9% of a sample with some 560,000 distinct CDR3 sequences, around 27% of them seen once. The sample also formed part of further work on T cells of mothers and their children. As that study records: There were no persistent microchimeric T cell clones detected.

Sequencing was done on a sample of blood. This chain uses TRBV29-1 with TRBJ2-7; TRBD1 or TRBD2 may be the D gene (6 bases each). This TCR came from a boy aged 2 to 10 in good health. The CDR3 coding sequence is TGCAGCGTGAACTCGGGGGCCCTAGGCGAGCAGTACTTC. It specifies CSVNSGALGEQYF.